This T cell receptor beta chain was captured in a study of CD8+ T cells in alopecia areata (dated by TCRdb to the late 2010s). For the study in its entirety: To study T cell clonal expansion in alopecia areata, the researchers applied high-throughput TCRbeta sequencing to both the C3H/HeJ mouse model and human patients. Scalp tissue and sorted CD4+ and CD8+ peripheral blood T cells from patchy and totalis/universalis alopecia areata patients and from healthy controls were covered by human TCRbeta sequencing. TCRbeta CDR3 regions were amplified by immunoSEQ multiplex PCR using 35 Vbeta forward and 13 Jbeta reverse primers. Scalp clonality was compared among normal scalp (n=4), patchy alopecia areata scalp (n=8), and alopecia totalis/universalis scalp (n=8). The RNA source kit depended on sample type: the PAXgene miRNA kit for fixed scalp, the miRNeasy kit for PBMCs, and the RNeasy kit for mouse skin. General findings and caveats noted by the study authors: Shared TCR sequences between patients were less evident than in mice, which may be partly attributable to HLA diversity in the patient population. Higher clonality and more expanded CD8+ clones were observed in lesional scalp than in normal scalp, particularly in alopecia totalis/universalis, a finding suggestive of antigenic drive. Resident alphabeta T cells in normal human skin are also sequenced, complicating scalp TCR repertoire analysis, unlike mouse skin dominated by gammadelta T cells.

From the cysteine up to the phenylalanine, the CDR3 has a length of 10 residues. Here the CDR3 DNA is all that survives: 30 bases in frame from base 1. The germline V gene specifies SGHAT as CDR1 and FQNNGV as CDR2. A distance of 1 base separates the germline ends of V and J, which lose 3 bases and 7 bases respectively. Libraries were prepared through the immunoSEQ multiplex PCR assay. For TCR sequencing, RNA was extracted from every sample and reverse transcribed into cDNA to serve as template. First-strand cDNA was synthesized with SuperScript III using a 2:1 mix of oligo-dT and random hexamers. A synthetic immune receptor repertoire was used to gauge amplification bias, and whatever bias remained was removed computationally. The authors' analysis ran thus. Raw reads were preprocessed to remove errors, and CDR3 was defined according to IMGT conventions as the region from the conserved cysteine to phenylalanine. Clonality was computed by normalizing Shannon entropy by log2 of the number of productive unique TCRs and subtracting the result from 1. Scalp TCRbeta sequences were cross-referenced with sorted blood CD4 and CD8 repertoires so that the CD4 or CD8 identity of scalp clones could be inferred. Sourced from immuneACCESS, this table was stored by TCRdb with only in-frame sequences that have V and J called. A share of the clones is absent; for the studies checked, an unresolved V gene accounts for under half, and the remainder has no known explanation. Clone size and the V and J calls come from that table; the DNA yielded D and trimming. Here the sample has about 110,000 clones; roughly 64% occur a single time. Around a fifth of the sample rests with the top ten.

As to this clone: Its antigen is still unknown. Nothing much larger sits one base from this clone, and base qualities are not available. The same CDR3 can be traced to other DNA sequences in this sample.

PBMCs were separated by density centrifugation and stained for CD3, CD4 and CD8, after which CD4+ and CD8+ T cells were sorted on a FACSAria. Unaffected controls provided scalp biopsies and blood samples. This TCR came from a human donor in good health. The chain joins TRBV11-2 to TRBJ2-1; the D gene remains uncertain. The specimen was CD8+ T cells sorted from blood. This receptor has the CDR3 CASSFNEQFF. The bases are TGTGCCAGCAGCTTTAATGAGCAGTTCTTC.